These 20 T cell receptor beta chains share one sample of origin, sequenced in a study of cytomegalovirus exposure and HLA in healthy donors. Profiled with immunoSEQ multiplex PCR; TCRdb holds only in-frame clones, not every one. This table holds 100,000 or so clones, less than 85% found once. The sample consisted of PBMCs. These receptor sequences come from a man younger than 35 in good health and CMV-seropositive.

The chain has TRBV28 and TRBJ2-1; 7 bases agree with TRBD2. Per germline, CDR1 MDHEN and CDR2 SYDVKM. Trimming removed 7 bases from V and 4 bases from J; junction bases left unmatched: 10. The CDR3 length is 15 residues. CDR3 nucleotide sequence: TGTGCCAGCACCCTACGACTAGCAGAATACAATGAGCAGTTCTTC. It codes for CASTLRLAEYNEQFF.

A word on this clone: The sample holds other DNA sequences that translate to the same CDR3. The chain recombines TRBV5-1 with TRBJ2-3; 9 bases map to TRBD1. The CDR3 is 16 residues long. Germline CDR1 SGHRS, CDR2 YFSETQ. The trim removed 0 bases at V and 1 base at J, leaving 3 bases unmatched. In DNA form, the CDR3 reads TGCGCCAGCAGCTTGGAACAGGGGGCGCGCACAGATACGCAGTATTTT. As protein: CASSLEQGARTDTQYF.

The rearrangement joins TRBV5-1 to TRBJ2-7, with 13 bases matching TRBD2. This CDR3 contains 16 residues. V lost 4 bases to trimming and J lost 7 bases; unmatched junction nucleotides: 11. Germline CDR1 and CDR2: SGHRS and YFSETQ. CDR3 sequence: CASSMGTSGDVWEQYF. CDR3 DNA: TGCGCCAGCAGCATGGGGACTAGCGGGGATGTCTGGGAGCAGTACTTC.

The rearrangement links TRBV28 to TRBJ1-2; 10 positions agree with TRBD1. The CDR3 contains 16 residues. The ends lost 2 bases at V and 5 bases at J; junction bases unmatched: 8. Per germline, CDR1 MDHEN and CDR2 SYDVKM. As DNA, the CDR3 is TGTGCCAGCAGTTTACGGTCTGACAGGGGGCTATATGGCTACACCTTC. Encoded protein: CASSLRSDRGLYGYTF.

A few counts support this clone. The chain is built from TRBV30 and TRBJ1-5, with 8 bases identical to TRBD1. The V gene end was trimmed by 3 bases and the J gene end by 3 bases; junction bases not matched to a gene: 4. The CDR3 has 14 amino acids. Germline V gene sequence: CDR1 GTSNPN, CDR2 SVGIG (reference sequence). The CDR3 loop reads CAWSGGQVNQPQHF. CDR3 bases: TGTGCCTGGAGCGGGGGACAGGTCAATCAGCCCCAGCATTTT.

CDR3 in amino acids: CASSFGPSGGERTIGVFGTQYF. In DNA form, the CDR3 reads TGTGCCAGCAGTTTTGGCCCGAGCGGGGGCGAGAGAACAATCGGGGTGTTTGGGACCCAGTACTTC. The V and J genes are TRBV28 and TRBJ2-5, with 8 bases fitting TRBD2. The CDR3 has 22 residues. V lost 3 bases to trimming and J lost 7 bases; unmatched junction nucleotides: 31. CDR1 is MDHEN and CDR2 is SYDVKM in the germline V gene.

The chain couples TRBV28 to TRBJ2-3, with D maybe TRBD2 (5 bases). Germline V gene sequence: CDR1 MDHEN, CDR2 SYDVKM. Trimming stripped 2 bases from V and 1 base from J, with 13 bases between. This CDR3 is 16 amino acids long. CDR3 protein: CASSLVSGWGTDTQYF. The CDR3 bases are TGTGCCAGCAGTTTAGTCAGCGGTTGGGGCACAGATACGCAGTATTTT.

This chain uses TRBV9 with TRBJ2-7; tentatively, D is TRBD2 (5 bases). Between the trimmed V and J ends, which lost 2 bases and 6 bases, there was a span of 15 bases. This CDR3 comprises 14 residues. CDR1 and CDR2 (germline): SGDLS, YYNGEE. The CDR3 nucleotides read TGTGCCAGCAGCGTTGGACTTTGGCACACCGAGCAGTACTTC. The encoded protein is CASSVGLWHTEQYF.

The gene calls are TRBV7-3 and TRBJ2-2; 8 positions match TRBD1. The trim removed 8 bases at V and 5 bases at J, leaving 10 bases unmatched. Germline V gene data show CDR1 as SGHTA and CDR2 as FQGTGA. The CDR3 consists of 15 residues. CDR3 protein: CASGGTGPRTGELFF. CDR3 nucleotides: TGTGCCAGCGGAGGGACAGGCCCTAGAACCGGGGAGCTGTTTTTT.

This clone has only one observation. This chain connects TRBV7-3 to TRBJ2-2, with 9 bases that match TRBD2. CDR3 size: 15 residues. Germline V gene sequence: CDR1 SGHTA, CDR2 FQGTGA. V shed 3 bases and J 5 bases; nucleotides not matched to a gene: 4. The CDR3 DNA follows: TGTGCCAGCAGCTTCGCGGGAGGGGGTACCGGGGAGCTGTTTTTT. Its protein product is CASSFAGGGTGELFF.

The V and J genes are TRBV6-1 and TRBJ2-1; TRBD2 aligns across 9 bases. Germline V gives CDR1 MNHNS, CDR2 SASEGT. V dropped 3 bases and J dropped 5; count of bases not matched to a gene: 2. This CDR3 contains 14 residues. In DNA, the CDR3 is TGTGCCAGCAGTGATGGGACTAGCCACAATGAGCAGTTCTTC. Translation gives CASSDGTSHNEQFF.

J is TRBJ1-5 and V is TRBV28, with 8 bases fitting TRBD1. The V gene's germline CDR1 is MDHEN and CDR2 SYDVKM. This CDR3 contains 15 residues. Losses at the gene ends were 3 bases for V and 7 bases for J; bases not matched to a gene: 8. The CDR3 DNA is TGTGCCAGCAGTTTTGGACAGGGAGGAGGACAGCCCCAGCATTTT. It yields the protein CASSFGQGGGQPQHF. The complete variable domain, with remaining parts taken from reference TRBV28 and TRBJ1-5, reads DVKVTQSSRYLVKRTGEKVFLECVQDMDHENMFWYRQDPGLGLRLIYFSYDVKMKEKGDIPEGYSVSREKKERFSLILESASTNQTSMYLCASSFGQGGGQPQHFGDGTRLSIL.

The rearrangement links TRBV28 to TRBJ2-7; D perhaps matches TRBD2 (5 bases). The CDR3 has 13 residues. CDR1 and CDR2 (germline): MDHEN, SYDVKM. V was pared by 5 bases and J by 2 bases, with 10 bases between. CDR3 nucleotides: TGTGCCAGCAGTAAATGGGGAGCCTACGAGCAGTACGTC. Translating gives CASSKWGAYEQYV.

CDR3 sequence reads: CASSLRVGARSEQYV. DNA for the CDR3: TGCGCCAGCAGCTTGAGAGTGGGTGCGCGGAGCGAGCAGTACGTC. The chain employs TRBV5-1 and TRBJ2-7; unclear D gene. The CDR3 length is 15 residues. Germline CDR1 and CDR2: SGHRS and YFSETQ. V was trimmed by 1 base and J by 6 bases, leaving 17 bases between them.

The rearrangement links TRBV4-1 to TRBJ1-5; unclear D gene. The CDR3 has 17 amino acids. The germline V gene has CDR1 MGHRA and CDR2 YSYEKL. The germline V and J ends were trimmed by 0 bases and 0 bases, with 12 bases remaining between them. The CDR3 is CASSQDYSTNSNQPQHF. The CDR3 nucleotides read TGCGCCAGCAGCCAAGATTACTCTACTAATAGCAATCAGCCCCAGCATTTT.

The rearrangement uses TRBV11-2 and TRBJ2-2, with TRBD1 as a possible D gene (6 bases). The germline V and J ends were trimmed by 2 bases and 3 bases, with 16 bases remaining between them. The CDR3 is 17 residues long. Germline V gives CDR1 SGHAT, CDR2 FQNNGV. CDR3 nucleotide sequence: TGTGCCAGCAGCTTAAGCTTACAGGGAGTAGACACCGGGGAGCTGTTTTTT. Translated: CASSLSLQGVDTGELFF.

As regards this clone: This same CDR3 is encoded by further DNA sequences in the sample. V usage is TRBV5-4 and J usage is TRBJ2-2; TRBD2 might be the D (5 bases). CDR1 SGHNT and CDR2 YYREEE come from the germline V gene (reference sequence). The CDR3 has 14 amino acids. Trimming shortened V by 1 base and J by 1 base, and 5 bases separated the two germline ends. The CDR3 DNA reads as TGTGCCAGCAGCTTGCGGGGGAACACCGGGGAGCTGTTTTTT. Protein: CASSLRGNTGELFF.

The rearrangement links TRBV7-3 to TRBJ2-7; 9 bases line up with TRBD1. Unmatched junction bases numbered 7, after V lost 5 bases and J lost 2 bases. This CDR3 spans 15 amino acids. Germline V gene sequence: CDR1 SGHTA, CDR2 FQGTGA. CDR3 amino acids: CASSLRQGVPYEQYV. CDR3 coding DNA: TGTGCCAGCAGCCTGAGACAGGGGGTCCCCTACGAGCAGTACGTC.

This clone was seen only a few times. The V call is TRBV29-1, the J call TRBJ2-1; 8 bases are shared with TRBD2. The CDR3 has 16 amino acids. The V segment lost 0 bases and the J segment 3 bases; nucleotides outside the gene matches: 7. Germline V gives CDR1 SQVTM, CDR2 ANQGSEA. CDR3 nucleotides: TGCAGCGTTGAAGATAGTGAGAGCGGGGGCTACAATGAGCAGTTCTTC. Protein product: CSVEDSESGGYNEQFF.

J is TRBJ2-2 and V is TRBV5-4; 8 bases match TRBD1. Germline CDR1 SGHNT, CDR2 YYREEE (reference sequence). V shed 0 bases, J shed 13 bases, and the junction held 11 bases outside the gene matches. This CDR3 region has 15 residues. This CDR3 is CASSLAVDRDSLLFF. The CDR3 region has the DNA TGTGCCAGCAGCTTGGCCGTGGACAGGGATTCGTTGCTGTTTTTT.